These 28 T cell receptor beta chains share one sample of origin, sequenced in a study of cytomegalovirus exposure and HLA in healthy donors. The primer mix had 60 Vbeta and 13 Jbeta primers. Sequenced by immunoSEQ multiplex PCR; TCRdb stores in-frame clones only, minus some. The table includes about 110,000 clones, 60% to 75% detected once. Sequenced material: PBMCs. These TCRs come from a male donor in good health and CMV-seropositive.

This sequence joins TRBV29-1 and TRBJ2-5, with TRBD2 identical over 7 bases. This CDR3 spans 12 amino acids. Germline assignment: CDR1 SQVTM and CDR2 ANQGSEA. Here the CDR3 DNA reads TGCACCGCAGGGAGGGGAACAGAGACCCAGTACTTC. It codes for CTAGRGTETQYF.

This clone was recorded only once. The V and J genes are TRBV9 and TRBJ2-5; D possibly corresponds to TRBD2 (5 bases). Germline V gene lookup returns CDR1 SGDLS and CDR2 YYNGEE. This CDR3 contains 15 residues. V lost 0 bases and J lost 4, with 13 bases in between. The CDR3 DNA reads as TGTGCCAGCAGCGTAGAATCAGCGGCGGGAGAGACCCAGTACTTC. Translated, it gives CASSVESAAGETQYF.

The chain has TRBV5-6 and TRBJ1-1; D might be TRBD1 (5 bases). V was trimmed by 0 bases and J by 4 bases, leaving 13 bases between them. The length of the CDR3 is 15 residues. Looked up from germline, CDR1 is SGHDT and CDR2 is YYEEEE. CDR3 region: CASSLAVSRATEAFF. The CDR3 DNA reads TGTGCCAGCAGCTTGGCCGTAAGCAGGGCCACTGAAGCTTTCTTT.

The gene calls are TRBV11-2 and TRBJ1-1; TRBD1 aligns across 9 bases. The CDR3 length is 15 residues. The V and J ends lost 1 base and 4 bases, in that order; junction bases with no gene match: 4. Germline-derived CDR1 and CDR2 are SGHAT and FQNNGV. CDR3 amino acids: CASSLVTGGPTEAFF. The CDR3, as DNA: TGTGCCAGCAGCTTAGTTACAGGGGGCCCCACTGAAGCTTTCTTT.

In its sample, this clone was seen once. The genes are TRBV4-3 and TRBJ2-5, with D tentatively TRBD1 (5 bases). The CDR3 has 15 residues. Germline CDR1 and CDR2: LGHNA and YSLEER. V lost 3 bases to trimming and J lost 5 bases, with 16 bases between them. CDR3 in amino acids: CASSHVQGSAETQYF. CDR3 sequence (DNA): TGCGCCAGCAGCCACGTTCAGGGAAGTGCGGAGACCCAGTACTTC.

This clone showed up just once. The chain has TRBV10-3 and TRBJ2-1; no clear D. This CDR3 contains 16 residues. From germline, CDR1 is ENHRY and CDR2 SYGVKD. The V end lost 2 bases, the J end lost 0 bases, and 11 bases lay between the germline ends. The CDR3 DNA sequence: TGTGCCATCAGTGAGAACCTAGGCAACTCCTACAATGAGCAGTTCTTC. Amino acid sequence: CAISENLGNSYNEQFF.

The genes are TRBV27 and TRBJ1-5; TRBD1 matches 10 bases. The V segment lost 5 bases and the J segment 4 bases; nucleotides outside the gene matches: 5. The germline gives CDR1 MNHEY, CDR2 SMNVEV (reference sequence). The CDR3 is 15 residues long. The CDR3 spells CASSPGTGANQPQHF. CDR3 bases: TGTGCCAGCAGTCCCGGGACAGGGGCGAATCAGCCCCAGCATTTT.

The chain couples TRBV5-4 to TRBJ2-7; TRBD1 is a possible D gene (7 bases). This CDR3 spans 16 amino acids. Deletions cut 1 base from V and 0 bases from J, with 14 bases between. Germline V gene lookup returns CDR1 SGHNT and CDR2 YYREEE (reference sequence). The CDR3 sequence is CASSLQGGPLSYEQYF. As DNA, the CDR3 is TGTGCCAGCAGCTTGCAGGGGGGCCCCCTCTCCTACGAGCAGTACTTC.

The chain carries TRBV5-1 and TRBJ1-2; no definite D call. V shed 4 bases and J shed 4 bases, with 14 bases lying between them. The CDR3 loop spans 14 amino acids. CDR1 SGHRS and CDR2 YFSETQ come from the germline V gene. The CDR3 nucleotides read TGCGCCAGCAGCCCGATAACCGGTTTCTATGGCTACACCTTC. Translation: CASSPITGFYGYTF.

The chain combines TRBV2 with TRBJ1-2; D is unclear. CDR3 length: 12 amino acids. The germline V gene encodes CDR1 SNHLY and CDR2 FYNNEI. V was pared by 6 bases and J by 5 bases, with 10 bases between. The CDR3 region has the DNA TGTGCCAGCAGGGCAGACTTATATGGCTACACCTTC. Translating gives CASRADLYGYTF.

The chain couples TRBV29-1 to TRBJ1-1, with D perhaps TRBD1 (5 bases). The ends were cut back, 3 bases at V and 0 bases at J, with 17 bases in the middle. Germline CDR1 and CDR2: SQVTM and ANQGSEA. The CDR3 is 16 amino acids. CDR3 nucleotide sequence: TGCAGCGTTGATGGGCCGGGCATAGGGGTGAACACTGAAGCTTTCTTT. This codes for CSVDGPGIGVNTEAFF.

This clone was seen a handful of times. The rearrangement joins TRBV5-4 to TRBJ2-1, with a tentative D call TRBD1 (6 bases). V was clipped by 0 bases and J by 7 bases, with 11 bases between them. Germline V gives CDR1 SGHNT, CDR2 YYREEE (reference sequence). CDR3 length equals 14 residues. CDR3 amino acids: CASSLEERGNEQFF. In DNA form, the CDR3 reads TGTGCCAGCAGCTTGGAAGAGAGGGGGAATGAGCAGTTCTTC. The full variable domain, in which reference TRBV5-4 and TRBJ2-1 provide the parts outside the CDR3, is ETGVTQSPTHLIKTRGQQVTLRCSSQSGHNTVSWYQQALGQGPQFIFQYYREEENGRGNFPPRFSGLQFPNYSSELNVNALELDDSALYLCASSLEERGNEQFFGPGTRLTVL.

The rearrangement links TRBV6-5 to TRBJ2-7; 7 bases agree with TRBD1. This CDR3 is 14 amino acids long. Germline loops: CDR1 MNHEY, CDR2 SVGAGI. V trimming: 6 bases; J trimming: 1 base; junction bases outside the gene matches: 6. DNA for the CDR3: TGTGCCAGCAGGGGACAGTGGACATCCTACGAGCAGTACTTC. Encoded protein: CASRGQWTSYEQYF.

V usage is TRBV19 and J usage is TRBJ1-2; 8 nucleotides line up with TRBD1. CDR1 LNHDA and CDR2 SQIVND come from the germline V gene (reference sequence). With 6 bases clipped from V and 8 bases from J, the junction kept 8 bases outside the gene matches. The CDR3 has 13 amino acids. CDR3 nucleotides: TGTGCCAGTAGACATGACAGGGGTCGGGGCTACACCTTC. Amino acids: CASRHDRGRGYTF.

V gene TRBV5-1 combines with J gene TRBJ1-1; 8 nucleotides match TRBD1. Germline V gene data show CDR1 as SGHRS and CDR2 as YFSETQ. This CDR3 comprises 16 residues. The junction had 5 bases not matched to a gene; V was cut back by 0 bases and J by 1 base. CDR3 residues: CASSLGPGGPNTEAFF. DNA for the CDR3: TGCGCCAGCAGCTTGGGGCCAGGGGGCCCGAACACTGAAGCTTTCTTT.

This clone was seen once. V and J are TRBV7-3 and TRBJ2-7; 9 bases are shared with TRBD1. After removal of 6 bases from V and 5 bases from J, the junction contained 14 bases not matched to a gene. CDR3 length: 16 residues. Germline CDR1 is SGHTA and CDR2 is FQGTGA. The CDR3 region has the DNA TGTGCCAGCAGTGATGCCCCGGCGGGACAGGGCCACGAGCAGTACTTC. Its protein is CASSDAPAGQGHEQYF.

The CDR3 sequence: CATSTWGERGETQYF. The CDR3 region has the DNA TGTGCCACCAGCACGTGGGGGGAGCGAGGGGAGACCCAGTACTTC. V usage is TRBV15 and J usage is TRBJ2-5; D is possibly TRBD2 (6 bases). V lost 4 bases to trimming and J lost 5 bases, with 17 bases between them. In germline, CDR1 is LNHNV, CDR2 YYDKDF (reference sequence). The CDR3 has 15 residues.

The chain has TRBV9 and TRBJ2-7; possible D gene TRBD2, 5 bases. The CDR3 totals 15 residues. Germline CDR1 is SGDLS and CDR2 is YYNGEE. V was pared by 2 bases and J by 7 bases, with 19 bases between. The CDR3: CASSVYTAVPNEQYF. CDR3 sequence (DNA): TGTGCCAGCAGCGTCTATACAGCGGTCCCAAATGAGCAGTACTTC.

This clone has a single count. The chain links TRBV7-9 to TRBJ1-5; 9 positions agree with TRBD1. There are 14 residues in the CDR3. Trimming cost V 5 bases and J 5 bases; bases outside gene matches: 4. Germline V lookup: CDR1 SEHNR, CDR2 FQNEAQ (reference sequence). CDR3 bases: TGTGCCAGCAGCGCCGGGACAGGGTATCAGCCCCAGCATTTT. Translation: CASSAGTGYQPQHF.

This sequence joins TRBV27 and TRBJ2-7; D unresolved. Germline CDR1 is MNHEY and CDR2 is SMNVEV (reference sequence). The CDR3 consists of 13 residues. With 3 bases removed from V and 5 bases from J, the gap between germline ends came to 11 bases. The CDR3 region has the DNA TGTGCCAGCAGTTTGAGGTACGTCGACGAGCAGTACTTC. Encoded protein: CASSLRYVDEQYF.

This clone was recorded a few times. V and J are TRBV4-3 and TRBJ1-1; 8 bases are a match to TRBD1. Germline CDR1 is LGHNA and CDR2 is YSLEER. The CDR3 length is 13 residues. J gave up 11 bases and V 1 base, and 6 bases lay outside the gene matches. CDR3 DNA: TGCGCCAGCAGCCAAGGAGTCCGGGACAGGGCTTTCTTT. It yields the protein CASSQGVRDRAFF.

The chain links TRBV6-1 to TRBJ1-4; 7 bases agree with TRBD1. The germline V gene has CDR1 MNHNS and CDR2 SASEGT. The ends lost 5 bases at V and 7 bases at J; junction bases unmatched: 7. The CDR3 spans 14 residues. The CDR3 coding sequence is TGTGCCAGCAGTCCACAGGGGTTGAGTGAAAAACTGTTTTTT. Protein: CASSPQGLSEKLFF.

The chain joins TRBV7-6 to TRBJ2-1; 10 nucleotides match TRBD2. CDR1 is SGHVS and CDR2 is FNYEAQ in the germline V gene. The CDR3 loop spans 14 amino acids. V lost 0 bases, J lost 13 bases, and 6 bases stayed unmatched. The CDR3 loop reads CASSLAPSGSLQFF. CDR3 DNA: TGTGCCAGCAGCTTAGCCCCTAGCGGGAGTCTACAGTTCTTC.

The chain carries TRBV2 and TRBJ2-3; 9 bases match TRBD1. CDR1 and CDR2 (germline): SNHLY, FYNNEI. This CDR3 comprises 15 residues. Trimming at V came to 7 bases and at J to 3 bases, leaving 8 bases not matched to a gene. In DNA form, the CDR3 reads TGTGCCAGCACGTCCGCCGGGACAGGGACAGATACGCAGTATTTT. This encodes CASTSAGTGTDTQYF.

The table lists this clone with a count of one. V usage is TRBV2 and J usage is TRBJ1-2; TRBD1 agrees at 7 bases. V lost 5 bases and J lost 7; bases outside the gene matches: 4. CDR1 and CDR2 (germline): SNHLY, FYNNEI. The CDR3 consists of 12 residues. CDR3 amino acids: CASSSQGVGYTF. Written as DNA, the CDR3 is TGTGCCAGCAGTTCTCAGGGGGTTGGCTACACCTTC. The whole variable domain, filled in from reference TRBV2 and TRBJ1-2, reads EPEVTQTPSHQVTQMGQEVILRCVPISNHLYFYWYRQILGQKVEFLVSFYNNEISEKSEIFDDQFSVERPDGSNFTLKIRSTKLEDSAMYFCASSSQGVGYTFGSGTRLTVV.

In this sample, this clone turned up once. This chain joins TRBV5-1 and TRBJ1-1; D not certain. With 3 bases removed from V and 5 bases from J, the gap between germline ends came to 17 bases. The germline CDR1 and CDR2 sequences are SGHRS and YFSETQ. CDR3 length equals 15 residues. The CDR3 sequence is CASSSSSGFQTEAFF. The CDR3, as DNA: TGCGCCAGCAGCTCCTCGTCGGGGTTCCAAACTGAAGCTTTCTTT.

By frequency in the sample, this clone is medium-sized. The gene calls are TRBV5-4 and TRBJ1-1, with 7 positions matching TRBD1. Trimming took 0 bases from V and 4 from J; bases not matched to a gene: 0. Germline V gene lookup returns CDR1 SGHNT and CDR2 YYREEE (reference sequence). The CDR3 has 13 amino acids. CDR3 region: CASSLDRGTEAFF. CDR3 DNA: TGTGCCAGCAGCTTGGACAGGGGCACTGAAGCTTTCTTT.

This chain joins TRBV7-2 and TRBJ2-7; 8 bases are shared with TRBD2. The CDR3 length is 14 residues. Per germline, CDR1 SGHTA and CDR2 FQGNSA. Trimming took 8 bases from V and 7 from J; bases not matched to a gene: 13. The CDR3 DNA follows: TGTGCCAGCGCGAACGCGGGAGGCTGGGGAGAGCAGTACTTC. It codes for CASANAGGWGEQYF.